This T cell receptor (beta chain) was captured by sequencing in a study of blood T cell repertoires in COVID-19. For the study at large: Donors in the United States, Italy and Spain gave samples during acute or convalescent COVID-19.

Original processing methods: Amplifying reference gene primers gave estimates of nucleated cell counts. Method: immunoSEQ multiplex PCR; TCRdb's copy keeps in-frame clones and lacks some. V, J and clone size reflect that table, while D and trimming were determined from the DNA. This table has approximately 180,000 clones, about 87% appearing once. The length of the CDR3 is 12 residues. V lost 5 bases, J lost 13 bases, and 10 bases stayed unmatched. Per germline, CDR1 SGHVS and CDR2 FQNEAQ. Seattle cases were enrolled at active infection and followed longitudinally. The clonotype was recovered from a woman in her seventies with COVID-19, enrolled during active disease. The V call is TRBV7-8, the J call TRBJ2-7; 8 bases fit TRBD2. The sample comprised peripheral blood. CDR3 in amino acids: CASSRLSGSLYF. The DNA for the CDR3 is TGTGCCAGCAGCCGACTAAGCGGGAGTCTTTACTTC. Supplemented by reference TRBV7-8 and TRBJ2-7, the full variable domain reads GAGVSQSPRYKVAKRGQDVALRCDPISGHVSLFWYQQALGQGPEFLTYFQNEAQLDKSGLPSDRFFAERPEGSVSTLKIQRTQQEDSAVYLCASSRLSGSLYFGPGTRLTVT.